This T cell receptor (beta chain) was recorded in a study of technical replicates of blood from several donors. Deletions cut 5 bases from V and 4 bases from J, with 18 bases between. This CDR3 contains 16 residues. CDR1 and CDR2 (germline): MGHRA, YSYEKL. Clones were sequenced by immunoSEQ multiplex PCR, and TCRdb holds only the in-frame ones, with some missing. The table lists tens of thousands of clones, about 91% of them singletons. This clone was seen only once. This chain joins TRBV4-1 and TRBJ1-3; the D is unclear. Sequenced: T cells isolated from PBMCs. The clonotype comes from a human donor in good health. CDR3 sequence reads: CASSTSLAGYGNTIYF. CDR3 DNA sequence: TGCGCCAGCAGCACTAGCCTCGCGGGGTACGGAAACACCATATATTTT.